The 29 T cell receptor beta chains presented below share a single source sample, sequenced in a study of shared clonotypes between healthy human individuals. Produced via immunoSEQ multiplex PCR; TCRdb's table is partial and in-frame only. In the table there are approximately 1.1 million clones, around three quarters of which are singletons. The sample was memory CD4+ T cells from PBMCs. Noted subset: CD45RA-negative fraction. Receptors originate from a man younger than 30 in good health. Some clones in this sample may be carry-over from other donors' samples.

The V call is TRBV14, the J call TRBJ1-2; D is unresolved. Trimming stripped 5 bases from V and 8 bases from J, with 18 bases between. The germline gives CDR1 SGHDN, CDR2 FVKESK. The CDR3 has 14 amino acids. CDR3 residues: CASSATSGVYGYTF. DNA for the CDR3: TGTGCCAGCAGCGCCACCAGCGGAGTCTACGGCTACACCTTC. The full variable domain, with the rest looked up from reference TRBV14 and TRBJ1-2, is EAGVTQFPSHSVIEKGQTVTLRCDPISGHDNLYWYRRVMGKEIKFLLHFVKESKQDESGMPNNRFLAERTGGTYSTLKVQPAELEDSGVYFCASSATSGVYGYTFGSGTRLTVV.

This chain joins TRBV30 and TRBJ2-7; D perhaps matches TRBD1 (5 bases). The length of the CDR3 is 14 residues. V lost 0 bases and J 6 bases, leaving 15 bases between the germline ends. Germline V gene data show CDR1 as GTSNPN and CDR2 as SVGIG (reference sequence). The CDR3 bases are TGTGCCTGGAGTGTACGGCAGGGTCTTAGCGAGCAGTACTTC. Translation: CAWSVRQGLSEQYF.

This clone was detected only a few times. The germline gene is not matched at one end of the junction; a read error may be the cause. CDR3 DNA sequence: TGCAGCGTGGAAGACAGGGGGCTGAGCTATGGCTACACCTTC. It yields the protein CSVEDRGLSYGYTF. This chain uses TRBV29-1 with TRBJ1-2; 10 bases map to TRBD1. The germline gives CDR1 SQVTM, CDR2 ANQGSEA. The length of the CDR3 is 14 residues.

The CDR3 region is CSVWGRAGSYNEQFF. CDR3 DNA: TGCAGCGTTTGGGGGAGGGCCGGCTCCTACAATGAGCAGTTCTTC. The chain combines TRBV29-1 with TRBJ2-1; 7 bases map to TRBD2. CDR3 length: 15 amino acids. Trimming at V came to 5 bases and at J to 0 bases, leaving 7 bases not matched to a gene. Per the germline V gene, CDR1 is SQVTM and CDR2 is ANQGSEA.

The chain carries TRBV2 and TRBJ2-7; 10 bases are shared with TRBD2. CDR1 and CDR2 (germline): SNHLY, FYNNEI. The CDR3 consists of 15 residues. V gave up 5 bases and J gave up 3 bases; unmatched junction bases: 7. DNA for the CDR3: TGTGCCAGCAGTCAACCGGGACTAGCGATCTACGAGCAGTACTTC. It translates to CASSQPGLAIYEQYF.

The genes are TRBV6-6 and TRBJ2-7; D may match TRBD1 or TRBD2 (5 bases each). The CDR3 has 13 amino acids. CDR1 MNHNY and CDR2 SVGAGI come from the germline V gene (reference sequence). With 7 bases removed from V and 6 bases from J, the gap between germline ends came to 16 bases. CDR3 in amino acids: CASTDGTLGEQYF. CDR3 sequence (DNA): TGTGCCAGCACCGACGGGACCCTAGGCGAGCAGTACTTC.

J is TRBJ1-3 and V is TRBV18, with D maybe TRBD1 (6 bases). There are 21 residues in the CDR3. The germline V and J ends were trimmed by 3 bases and 0 bases, with 27 bases remaining between them. CDR1 and CDR2 (germline): KGHSH, LQKENI. The CDR3 DNA sequence: TGTGCCAGCTCACCGGGGCCAGGGGCCTTACCGACGGGGGCCTCTGGAAACACCATATATTTT. Translation: CASSPGPGALPTGASGNTIYF.

The chain has TRBV6-5 and TRBJ1-2; 9 nucleotides match TRBD1. Losses at the gene ends were 2 bases for V and 4 bases for J; bases not matched to a gene: 5. The CDR3 covers 15 residues. CDR1 and CDR2 from the germline V gene are MNHEY and SVGAGI. Written as DNA, the CDR3 is TGTGCCAGCAGTTACAGGGGACAGGGAGGCTATGGCTACACCTTC. Translation gives CASSYRGQGGYGYTF.

The V and J genes are TRBV4-2 and TRBJ2-4, with 7 bases identical to TRBD1. This CDR3 has 15 amino acids. Germline V CDR1 and CDR2: LGHNA, YNFKEQ. Germline trimming cut 4 bases from V and 6 bases from J; bases unmatched to any gene: 9. The CDR3 DNA follows: TGTGCCAGCAGCCCAAGAAATACAGGGGCAAACATTCAGTACTTC. This gives the protein CASSPRNTGANIQYF.

The chain has TRBV18 and TRBJ2-6; D is unresolved. This CDR3 has 18 amino acids. V lost 6 bases to trimming and J lost 0 bases, with 18 bases between them. Germline V CDR1 and CDR2: KGHSH, LQKENI. The DNA of the CDR3 is TGTGCCAGCTCGGGAACGGCTCCTGTGAACTCTGGGGCCAACGTCCTGACTTTC. The encoded protein is CASSGTAPVNSGANVLTF.

The chain couples TRBV4-3 to TRBJ1-4; the D gene is possibly TRBD1 (6 bases). Germline loops: CDR1 LGHNA, CDR2 YSLEER. The CDR3 totals 16 residues. Trimming cost V 1 base and J 8 bases, with 17 bases left between them. The CDR3 DNA sequence: TGCGCCAGCAGCCAAGGGGCCGGGGGCCGAGGGGAAAAACTGTTTTTT. Its translation is CASSQGAGGRGEKLFF.

This clone was observed a few times. The chain couples TRBV2 to TRBJ1-1; D is ambiguous. The CDR3 is made up of 13 amino acids. The germline V gene has CDR1 SNHLY and CDR2 FYNNEI. Trimming took off 3 bases at V and 0 bases at J, with 5 bases between the two ends. The CDR3 nucleotides are TGTGCCAGCAGTGACGACTTGAACACTGAAGCTTTCTTT. It codes for CASSDDLNTEAFF.

V gene TRBV19 combines with J gene TRBJ2-7; D is undetermined. The CDR3 is made up of 13 amino acids. V lost 1 base and J lost 6, with 10 bases in between. The V gene's germline CDR1 is LNHDA and CDR2 SQIVND (reference sequence). The DNA for the CDR3 is TGTGCCAGTAGTATAGTGGGCGGATCCGAGCAGTACTTC. Translating gives CASSIVGGSEQYF.

This clone came up a few times. The gene calls are TRBV7-9 and TRBJ2-1; the match to TRBD2 covers 8 bases. The CDR3 has 15 residues. The ends lost 1 base at V and 6 bases at J; junction bases unmatched: 5. The germline CDR1 and CDR2 sequences are SEHNR and FQNEAQ (reference sequence). CDR3 nucleotides: TGTGCCAGCAGCTTAGAGGCGGGAGGCGGCAATGAGCAGTTCTTC. Protein: CASSLEAGGGNEQFF.

V and J are TRBV5-6 and TRBJ2-1, with TRBD2 matching 8 bases. V shed 0 bases and J 5 bases; nucleotides not matched to a gene: 10. CDR3 size: 17 residues. CDR1 and CDR2 (germline): SGHDT, YYEEEE. This CDR3 reads CASSLGFRRLANNEQFF. Here the CDR3 DNA reads TGTGCCAGCAGCTTGGGATTTCGGCGACTAGCGAACAATGAGCAGTTCTTC.

In DNA form, the CDR3 reads TGTGCCAGCAGTGGGACAGCGACGAACACCGGGGAGCTGTTTTTT. As protein: CASSGTATNTGELFF. The chain is built from TRBV2 and TRBJ2-2; D may be TRBD1 (6 bases). This CDR3 contains 15 residues. The V and J ends lost 4 bases and 0 bases respectively, with 9 bases between them. Germline assignment: CDR1 SNHLY and CDR2 FYNNEI. Variable domain in full (rest from reference TRBV2 and TRBJ2-2): EPEVTQTPSHQVTQMGQEVILRCVPISNHLYFYWYRQILGQKVEFLVSFYNNEISEKSEIFDDQFSVERPDGSNFTLKIRSTKLEDSAMYFCASSGTATNTGELFFGEGSRLTVL.

CDR3 residues: CASSSSGLAGSNEQFF. The CDR3 DNA reads TGTGCCAGTAGTTCCTCGGGACTAGCGGGATCCAATGAGCAGTTCTTC. The chain uses TRBV19 and TRBJ2-1; 13 bases are shared with TRBD2. Trimming cost V 5 bases and J 6 bases; bases outside gene matches: 7. The CDR3 extends over 16 amino acids. Germline CDR1 reads LNHDA; CDR2 reads SQIVND (reference sequence).

The chain couples TRBV27 to TRBJ2-7, with 9 bases aligning to TRBD2. The CDR3 contains 20 residues. Germline trimming cut 3 bases from V and 2 bases from J; bases unmatched to any gene: 20. Germline loops: CDR1 MNHEY, CDR2 SMNVEV (reference sequence). CDR3 residues: CASSFVGLRGRAESTYEQYF. For the CDR3, the DNA is TGTGCCAGCAGTTTTGTGGGCCTTCGCGGGAGGGCCGAATCCACCTACGAGCAGTACTTC.

This clone was observed a few times. The rearrangement links TRBV18 to TRBJ1-3; D is possibly TRBD1 (6 bases). Germline values: CDR1 KGHSH, CDR2 LQKENI. The CDR3 contains 16 residues. Trimming cost V 6 bases and J 3 bases, with 18 bases left between them. The CDR3 nucleotides are TGTGCCAGCTCGTTAGACAGGTCGGGCTTTGGAAACACCATATATTTT. Translated: CASSLDRSGFGNTIYF.

This clone was detected only once. This chain joins TRBV7-3 and TRBJ2-1; D perhaps matches TRBD1 (6 bases). V was trimmed by 5 bases and J by 3 bases, leaving 17 bases between them. Germline loops: CDR1 SGHTA, CDR2 FQGTGA. The CDR3 consists of 16 residues. The CDR3 loop is CASSLGLTGYYNEQFF. The CDR3 DNA follows: TGTGCCAGCAGCCTAGGACTGACAGGCTACTACAATGAGCAGTTCTTC.

The rearrangement uses TRBV4-2 and TRBJ2-5; 9 nucleotides agree with TRBD2. Trimming removed 0 bases from V and 1 base from J; junction bases left unmatched: 12. Germline values: CDR1 LGHNA, CDR2 YNFKEQ. The CDR3 is made up of 19 amino acids. CDR3 amino acids: CASSQEFGRGRESQETQYF. The CDR3 nucleotides read TGTGCCAGCAGCCAAGAATTCGGTCGCGGGAGGGAGTCCCAAGAGACCCAGTACTTC.

The gene calls are TRBV28 and TRBJ1-5, with 7 bases fitting TRBD1. CDR1 and CDR2 from the germline V gene are MDHEN and SYDVKM. Germline trimming cut 7 bases from V and 3 bases from J; bases unmatched to any gene: 18. The CDR3 has 18 residues. CDR3 protein: CASTLTYQGGLSNQPQHF. CDR3 DNA sequence: TGTGCCAGCACCCTAACCTATCAGGGGGGCCTCTCCAATCAGCCCCAGCATTTT.

The J gene is TRBJ2-2, the V gene TRBV5-4; TRBD1 aligns across 7 bases. Germline V lookup: CDR1 SGHNT, CDR2 YYREEE (reference sequence). The CDR3 spans 15 residues. Germline trimming cut 3 bases from V and 0 bases from J; bases unmatched to any gene: 2. CDR3 sequence (DNA): TGTGCCAGCAGCTCGGGACAGCCGAACACCGGGGAGCTGTTTTTT. Protein product: CASSSGQPNTGELFF.

V usage is TRBV10-3 and J usage is TRBJ2-1, with 8 nucleotides matching TRBD2. The length of the CDR3 is 15 residues. V was clipped by 6 bases and J by 0 bases; unmatched bases: 4. CDR1 and CDR2 (germline): ENHRY, SYGVKD. The chain's CDR3 is CAIRLADSSYNEQFF. The CDR3 DNA follows: TGTGCCATCAGACTAGCGGATTCCTCCTACAATGAGCAGTTCTTC.

CDR3 DNA: TGTGCCAGCAGCCCCCTCTCTGGGGGGAGTGGTAGAGATACGCAGTATTTT. It is translated as CASSPLSGGSGRDTQYF. The chain employs TRBV4-2 and TRBJ2-3; the D gene is possibly TRBD2 (6 bases). The V gene's germline CDR1 is LGHNA and CDR2 YNFKEQ. With 4 bases removed from V and 5 bases from J, the gap between germline ends came to 22 bases. The CDR3 is 17 residues long.

The rearrangement uses TRBV7-2 and TRBJ2-6; 8 bases line up with TRBD1. Germline loops: CDR1 SGHTA, CDR2 FQGNSA. V lost 4 bases, J lost 2 bases, and 1 base stayed unmatched. The CDR3 length is 15 residues. CDR3 loop: CASSSDRAGANVLTF. Here the CDR3 DNA reads TGTGCCAGCAGCTCGGACAGGGCTGGGGCCAACGTCCTGACTTTC.

As regards this clone: It is likely a read error: a sequence one base away is far more abundant. J is TRBJ1-2 and V is TRBV5-1, with D possibly matching TRBD1 (6 bases). The CDR3 spans 15 residues. Looked up from germline, CDR1 is SGHRS and CDR2 is YFSETQ. The CDR3 protein is CAGSVDYRVDYGYTF. CDR3 nucleotide sequence: TGCGCCGGCAGCGTGGATTACAGGGTGGACTATGGCTACACCTTC.

V and J are TRBV9 and TRBJ1-3, with TRBD1 as a possible D gene (5 bases). Between the trimmed V and J ends, which lost 4 bases and 9 bases, there was a span of 11 bases. The CDR3 loop spans 12 amino acids. Germline CDR1 is SGDLS and CDR2 is YYNGEE. The CDR3 coding sequence is TGTGCCAGCAGCTTACTCCAGGGCACCATATATTTT. Its protein product is CASSLLQGTIYF.

The gene calls are TRBV20-1 and TRBJ1-1; maybe TRBD1 (5 bases). The CDR3 is made up of 11 amino acids. The germline gives CDR1 DFQATT, CDR2 SNEGSKA (reference sequence). V lost 1 base to trimming and J lost 7 bases, with 7 bases between them. The CDR3 DNA sequence: TGCAGTGCTAGAGGCAGGGATGAAGCTTTCTTT. Translation: CSARGRDEAFF.